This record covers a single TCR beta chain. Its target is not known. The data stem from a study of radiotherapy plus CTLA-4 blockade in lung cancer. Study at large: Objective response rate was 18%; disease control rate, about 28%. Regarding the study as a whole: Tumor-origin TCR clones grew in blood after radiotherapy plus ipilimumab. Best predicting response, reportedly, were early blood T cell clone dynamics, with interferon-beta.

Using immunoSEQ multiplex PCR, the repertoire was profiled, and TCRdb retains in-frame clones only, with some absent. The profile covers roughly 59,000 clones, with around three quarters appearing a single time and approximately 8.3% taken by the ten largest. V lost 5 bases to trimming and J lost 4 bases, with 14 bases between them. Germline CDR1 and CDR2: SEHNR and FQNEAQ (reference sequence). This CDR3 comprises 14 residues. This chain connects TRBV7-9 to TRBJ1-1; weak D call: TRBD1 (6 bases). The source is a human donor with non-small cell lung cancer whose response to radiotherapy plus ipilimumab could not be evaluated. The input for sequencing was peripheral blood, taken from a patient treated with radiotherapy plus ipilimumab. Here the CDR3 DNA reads TGTGCCAGCAGCCTAGAAGGACAGTTCACTGAAGCTTTCTTT. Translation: CASSLEGQFTEAFF.